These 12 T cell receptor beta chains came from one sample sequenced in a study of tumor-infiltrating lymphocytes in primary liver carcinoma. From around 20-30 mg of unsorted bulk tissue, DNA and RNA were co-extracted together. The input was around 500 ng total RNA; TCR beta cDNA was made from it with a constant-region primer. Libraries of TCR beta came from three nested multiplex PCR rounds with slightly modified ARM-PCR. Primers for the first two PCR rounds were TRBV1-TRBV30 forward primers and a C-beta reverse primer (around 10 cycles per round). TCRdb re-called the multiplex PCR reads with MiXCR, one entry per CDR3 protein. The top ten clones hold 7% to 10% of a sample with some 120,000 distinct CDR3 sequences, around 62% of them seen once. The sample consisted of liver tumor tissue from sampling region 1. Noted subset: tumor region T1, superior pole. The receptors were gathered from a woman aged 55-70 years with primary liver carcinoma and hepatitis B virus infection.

The CDR3 protein is CAWRRDLPEAFF. The CDR3 nucleotides are TGTGCCTGGAGGAGGGACTTACCTGAAGCTTTCTTT. This sequence joins TRBV30 and TRBJ1-1; D perhaps matches TRBD1 (5 bases). Germline assignment: CDR1 GTSNPN and CDR2 SVGIG (reference sequence). The CDR3 loop spans 12 amino acids. Trimming left V 3 bases short and J 6 bases short, with 11 bases between.

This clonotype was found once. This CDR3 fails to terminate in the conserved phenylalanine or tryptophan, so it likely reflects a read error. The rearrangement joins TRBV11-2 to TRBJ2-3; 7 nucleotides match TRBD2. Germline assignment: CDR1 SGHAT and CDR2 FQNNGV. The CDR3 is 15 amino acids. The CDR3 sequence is CAGSRTRQGTDTQYL. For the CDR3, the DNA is TGTGCCGGCAGCCGGACTAGGCAAGGGACAGATACGCAGTATCTT.

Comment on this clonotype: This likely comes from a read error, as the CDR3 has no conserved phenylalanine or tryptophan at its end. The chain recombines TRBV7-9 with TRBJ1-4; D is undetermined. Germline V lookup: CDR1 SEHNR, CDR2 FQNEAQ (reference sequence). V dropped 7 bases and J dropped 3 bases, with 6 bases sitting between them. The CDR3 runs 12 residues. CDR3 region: CASNNPNEKLFI. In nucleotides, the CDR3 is TGTGCCAGCAACAATCCTAATGAAAAACTGTTTATT.

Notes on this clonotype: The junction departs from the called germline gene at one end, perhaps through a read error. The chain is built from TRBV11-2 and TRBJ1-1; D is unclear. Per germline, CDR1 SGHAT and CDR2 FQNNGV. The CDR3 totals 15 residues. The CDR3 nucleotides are TGTGCCAGCAGCTCACACGGCATCAAGAGCACTGAAGTTTTCTTT. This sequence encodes CASSSHGIKSTEVFF.

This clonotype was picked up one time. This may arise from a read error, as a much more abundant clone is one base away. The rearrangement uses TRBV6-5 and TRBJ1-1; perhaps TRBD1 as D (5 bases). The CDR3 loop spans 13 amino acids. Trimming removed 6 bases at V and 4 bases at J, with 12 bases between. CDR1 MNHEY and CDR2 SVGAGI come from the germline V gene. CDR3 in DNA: TGTGCCAGCAGAGGCCAGGGCTGCACTGAAGCTTTCTTT. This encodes CASRGQGCTEAFF.

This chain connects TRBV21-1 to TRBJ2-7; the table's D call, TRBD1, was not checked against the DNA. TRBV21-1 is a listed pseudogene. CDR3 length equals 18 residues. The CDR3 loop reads CASSKRTGGPHPSYEQSF. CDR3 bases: TGTGCCAGCAGCAAGCGGACAGGGGGACCTCATCCCTCCTACGAGCAGTCCTTC.

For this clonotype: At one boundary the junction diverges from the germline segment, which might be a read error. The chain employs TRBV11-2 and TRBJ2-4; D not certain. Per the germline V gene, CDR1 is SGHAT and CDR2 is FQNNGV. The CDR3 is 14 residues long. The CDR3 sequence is CASSLRSYKNIQYF. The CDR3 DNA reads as TGTGCCAGCAGCTTGAGGTCCTACAAAAACATCCAGTACTTC.

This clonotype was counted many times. The CDR3 protein is CASRSGPNTGELFF. In DNA, the CDR3 is TGCGCCAGCAGAAGCGGGCCGAACACCGGGGAGCTGTTTTTT. V usage is TRBV10-1 and J usage is TRBJ2-2, with a weak D call TRBD2 (6 bases). Looked up from germline, CDR1 is WNHNN and CDR2 is SYGVQD (reference sequence). Trimming removed 6 bases at V and 0 bases at J, with 8 bases between. The CDR3 runs to 14 residues.

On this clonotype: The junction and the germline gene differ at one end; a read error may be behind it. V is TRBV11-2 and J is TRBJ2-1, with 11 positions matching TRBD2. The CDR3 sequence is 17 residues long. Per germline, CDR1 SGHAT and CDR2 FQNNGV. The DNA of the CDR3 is TGTGCCAGCACCTTAGGTCTAGTAGCGGGAGGGCAGAATGAGCAGTCCTTC. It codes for CASTLGLVAGGQNEQSF. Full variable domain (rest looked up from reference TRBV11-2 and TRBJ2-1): EAGVAQSPRYKIIEKRQSVAFWCNPISGHATLYWYQQILGQGPKLLIQFQNNGVVDDSQLPKDRFSAERLKGVDSTLKIQPAKLEDSAVYLCASTLGLVAGGQNEQSFGPGTRLTVL.

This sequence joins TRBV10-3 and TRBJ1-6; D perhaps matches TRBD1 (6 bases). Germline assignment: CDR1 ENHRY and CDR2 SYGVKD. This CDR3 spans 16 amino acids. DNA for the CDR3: TGTACAATCAGTGAGTCCAACACAGGGTCGGGCTCACCCCTCCACTTT. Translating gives CTISESNTGSGSPLHF.

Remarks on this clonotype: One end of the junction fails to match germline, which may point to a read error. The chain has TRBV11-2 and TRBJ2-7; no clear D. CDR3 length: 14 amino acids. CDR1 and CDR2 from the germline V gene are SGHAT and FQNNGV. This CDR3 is CASSFCGISYEQYF. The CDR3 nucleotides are TGTGCAAGCAGCTTTTGCGGTATCTCCTACGAGCAGTACTTC.

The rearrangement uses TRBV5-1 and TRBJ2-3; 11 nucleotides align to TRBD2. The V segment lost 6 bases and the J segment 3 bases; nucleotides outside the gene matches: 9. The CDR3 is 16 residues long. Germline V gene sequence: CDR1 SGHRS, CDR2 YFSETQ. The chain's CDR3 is CASNLQTSGSTDTQYF. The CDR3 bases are TGCGCCAGCAACTTACAAACTAGCGGGAGTACAGATACGCAGTATTTT.